This T cell receptor (beta chain) is from a study of blood T cell repertoires in COVID-19. Overall study context: The analysed material was cDNA or gDNA that came from T cells, B-cell-depleted T cells, or PBMCs.

Method: immunoSEQ multiplex PCR; TCRdb's copy keeps in-frame clones and lacks some. The data hold about 51,000 clones, with around 90% observed a single time. With 0 bases removed from V and 4 bases from J, the gap between germline ends came to 11 bases. This CDR3 is built from 15 residues. In germline, CDR1 is SGHDT, CDR2 YYEEEE. Sample: peripheral blood. J is TRBJ2-1 and V is TRBV5-6; the D gene is possibly TRBD1 (5 bases). The sequence was obtained from a man in his forties or fifties with acute or convalescent COVID-19. Here the CDR3 reads CASSLDRAGYNEQFF. CDR3 sequence (DNA): TGTGCCAGCAGCTTGGACCGCGCAGGGTACAATGAGCAGTTCTTC. The full variable domain, rest sourced from reference TRBV5-6 and TRBJ2-1, is DAGVTQSPTHLIKTRGQQVTLRCSPKSGHDTVSWYQQALGQGPQFIFQYYEEEERQRGNFPDRFSGHQFPNYSSELNVNALLLGDSALYLCASSLDRAGYNEQFFGPGTRLTVL.